The rows below give T cell receptor beta chains drawn from one sample of a study of siplizumab effects on memory and regulatory T cells. Assay used: immunoSEQ multiplex PCR; TCRdb lists only in-frame clones, some missing. Found here are more than 85,000 clones, 80% to 95% of them singletons; the top ten hold roughly 1.1%. Specimen: CD4+ T cells sorted from blood. The origin of the receptors is a human donor in good health. The CDR3 runs from the conserved cysteine through the conserved F or W. D genes are given only for firm matches. Not all rows give a size; the values are once, few, many and, for expanded clones, a class.

J | size | D | V | CDR3 | DNA
TRBJ2-5 | NA | NA | TRBV5-6 | CASSLSAGIETQYF | TGTGCCAGCAGCTTGTCGGCGGGGATAGAGACCCAGTACTTC
TRBJ2-7 | NA | NA | TRBV6-9 | CASISMRPPSYEQYF | TGTGCCAGCATATCTATGAGGCCCCCTTCCTACGAGCAGTACTTC
TRBJ2-7 | NA | NA | TRBV28 | CASRQSYEQYF | TGTGCCAGCAGACAAAGCTACGAGCAGTACTTC
TRBJ1-5 | NA | NA | TRBV18 | CASSPGQGQPQHF | TGTGCCAGCTCACCAGGTCAAGGCCAGCCCCAGCATTTT
TRBJ2-7 | NA | NA | TRBV5-1 | CASSLAGGLVRNEQYF | TGCGCCAGCAGCTTGGCCGGGGGCCTTGTAAGAAACGAGCAGTACTTC
TRBJ2-4 | NA | NA | TRBV5-6 | CASSLADINIQYF | TGTGCCAGCAGCTTGGCCGATATCAACATTCAGTACTTC
TRBJ1-1 | NA | NA | TRBV5-4 | CASRSKGNTEAFF | TGTGCCAGCAGGTCCAAGGGCAACACTGAAGCTTTCTTT
TRBJ2-7 | once | NA | TRBV4-2 | CASSQDGTLYEQYF | TGTGCCAGCAGCCAAGATGGGACTCTATACGAGCAGTACTTC
TRBJ1-2 | NA | NA | TRBV27 | CASSPGWQTSYGYTF | TGTGCCAGCAGTCCCGGATGGCAGACCTCCTATGGCTACACCTTC
TRBJ2-1 | NA | TRBD1 | TRBV5-1 | CASSSTRAPGGALFGGNSYNEQFF | TGCGCCAGCAGCTCCACAAGAGCCCCAGGGGGCGCGTTATTCGGCGGGAACTCCTACAATGAGCAGTTCTTC
TRBJ2-5 | few | NA | TRBV30 | CAWARGQVETQYF | TGTGCCTGGGCCCGGGGCCAGGTAGAGACCCAGTACTTC
TRBJ2-7 | NA | TRBD2 | TRBV6-5 | CASRSLAGGSYEQYF | TGTGCCAGCAGGTCACTAGCGGGTGGTTCCTACGAGCAGTACTTC
TRBJ2-1 | NA | TRBD2 | TRBV29-1 | CSVEAGTSGGYYNEQFF | TGCAGCGTTGAAGCGGGGACTAGCGGGGGATACTACAATGAGCAGTTCTTC
TRBJ2-2 | NA | NA | TRBV7-6 | CASSRSPTGELFF | TGTGCCAGCTCGAGGAGCCCGACCGGGGAGCTGTTTTTT